This record concerns one TCR beta chain sequence. Germline V gene lookup returns CDR1 LGHNA and CDR2 YSLEER. Trimming left V 0 bases short and J 1 base short, with 20 bases between. The CDR3 covers 19 residues. The entry originates in a study of blood T cell repertoires in COVID-19. Under the authors' procedure: The assay estimated nucleated cells by amplifying reference gene primers. Method: immunoSEQ multiplex PCR; TCRdb's copy keeps in-frame clones and lacks some. From that table come the V and J calls and clone size; the DNA was used to work out D and trimming. The table shows roughly 160,000 clones, with approximately 82% occurring only once.

The sequencing sample was made of peripheral blood. The source of this sequence is an older woman who had recovered from COVID-19. This chain uses TRBV4-3 with TRBJ2-3; possible D gene TRBD2, 7 bases. CDR3 sequence: CASSQDLGDIGGRTDTQYF. CDR3 nucleotide sequence: TGCGCCAGCAGCCAAGATCTCGGTGACATCGGGGGGCGCACAGATACGCAGTATTTT.